A selection of T cell receptor beta chains follows, all from one sample in a study of identical twins. TCRdb analysed the 5' RACE reads with MiXCR anew, one entry per CDR3 protein. The repertoire holds 1.5 million to 2 million distinct CDR3 sequences, with about 30% as singletons. Sample: cord blood. The receptor source for this set is a newborn girl in good health. Each CDR3 is given with its conserved first and last residue. The order of the fields is clone size, J gene, D gene, V gene, CDR3 DNA, CDR3 protein. The D gene is left open where the match is weak. Clone sizes are given selectively: once, few, many, or a class where the clone is expanded.

abundance: .
j_gene: TRBJ1-6
d_gene: .
v_gene: TRBV29-1
CDR3nt: TGCAGCGTTCTCCAGGGCCATAATTCACCCCTCCACTTT
CDR3aa: CSVLQGHNSPLHF

abundance: .
j_gene: TRBJ2-5
d_gene: TRBD2
v_gene: TRBV7-2
CDR3nt: TGTGCCAGCAGCTTAGGGGCTAGCGGCCAAGAGACCCAGTACTTC
CDR3aa: CASSLGASGQETQYF

abundance: .
j_gene: TRBJ1-1
d_gene: TRBD1
v_gene: TRBV4-1
CDR3nt: TGCGCCAGCAGCCAAGAACAGGGGGTCGCTGAAGCTTTCTTT
CDR3aa: CASSQEQGVAEAFF

abundance: few
j_gene: TRBJ2-1
d_gene: TRBD2
v_gene: TRBV7-9
CDR3nt: TGTGCCAGCAGCTCTACGGGACTAGCGGACTACAATGAGCAGTTCTTC
CDR3aa: CASSSTGLADYNEQFF

abundance: .
j_gene: TRBJ2-1
d_gene: TRBD1
v_gene: TRBV6-1
CDR3nt: TGTGCCAGCAGTGGTACAGGGGTTCAAGAGACCCAGTTCTTC
CDR3aa: CASSGTGVQETQFF

abundance: .
j_gene: TRBJ2-1
d_gene: TRBD2
v_gene: TRBV19
CDR3nt: TGTGCCAGTAGCCGGGAGGGCTCCTACAATGAGCAGTTCTTC
CDR3aa: CASSREGSYNEQFF

abundance: .
j_gene: TRBJ2-6
d_gene: .
v_gene: TRBV27
CDR3nt: TGTGCCAGCAGTTTCCATGGGGTCTCTGGGGCCAACGTCCTGACTTTC
CDR3aa: CASSFHGVSGANVLTF

abundance: .
j_gene: TRBJ1-2
d_gene: .
v_gene: TRBV4-1
CDR3nt: TGCGCCAGCAGCCAACCGTGGGACGGATATGGCTACACCTTC
CDR3aa: CASSQPWDGYGYTF

abundance: .
j_gene: TRBJ2-1
d_gene: TRBD2
v_gene: TRBV5-1
CDR3nt: TGCGCCAGCAGCTTGGTTCCGGGACTATCCTACAATGAGCAGTTCTTC
CDR3aa: CASSLVPGLSYNEQFF

abundance: few
j_gene: TRBJ2-5
d_gene: .
v_gene: TRBV3-1
CDR3nt: TGTGCCAGCAGCCAAATTTTAGCGCCACCTCAAGAGACCCAGTACTTC
CDR3aa: CASSQILAPPQETQYF

abundance: .
j_gene: TRBJ1-2
d_gene: .
v_gene: TRBV2
CDR3nt: TGTGCCAGCAGAGGACACTCCCCTAACTATGGCTACACCTTC
CDR3aa: CASRGHSPNYGYTF

abundance: .
j_gene: TRBJ2-1
d_gene: TRBD2
v_gene: TRBV14
CDR3nt: TGTGCCAGCAGCCAAGTTCCGGGACTAGCGGGGGATGGGTTCTTC
CDR3aa: CASSQVPGLAGDGFF

abundance: .
j_gene: TRBJ2-1
d_gene: TRBD2
v_gene: TRBV2
CDR3nt: TGTGCCAGCAACGGACTAGGCAATGAGCAGTTCTTC
CDR3aa: CASNGLGNEQFF

abundance: .
j_gene: TRBJ1-1
d_gene: .
v_gene: TRBV20-1
CDR3nt: TGCAGTGCTAGACGGACTGCGGCTGAAGCTTTCTTT
CDR3aa: CSARRTAAEAFF

abundance: few
j_gene: TRBJ2-4
d_gene: TRBD2
v_gene: TRBV4-1
CDR3nt: TGCGCCAGCAGCCAAGTACCGGCGGGGGGGACCTTCGTCATTCAGTACTTC
CDR3aa: CASSQVPAGGTFVIQYF

abundance: few
j_gene: TRBJ2-1
d_gene: TRBD2
v_gene: TRBV20-1
CDR3nt: TGCAGTGCTAGAGATCGTAAGGGGACTAGATACAATGAGCAGTTCTTC
CDR3aa: CSARDRKGTRYNEQFF

abundance: few
j_gene: TRBJ1-1
d_gene: .
v_gene: TRBV5-1
CDR3nt: TGCGCCAGCAGCTTGGGTGCCGTCTCGAACACTGAAGCTTTCTTT
CDR3aa: CASSLGAVSNTEAFF

abundance: .
j_gene: TRBJ2-7
d_gene: .
v_gene: TRBV28
CDR3nt: TGTGCCAGCAGTAGGGGACGGATGACCTACGAGCAGTACTTC
CDR3aa: CASSRGRMTYEQYF

abundance: .
j_gene: TRBJ2-5
d_gene: .
v_gene: TRBV24-1
CDR3nt: TGTGCCACCAGTGATTTCAGGGATCCCTACAATGAGCAGTACTTC
CDR3aa: CATSDFRDPYNEQYF

abundance: few
j_gene: TRBJ1-2
d_gene: .
v_gene: TRBV14
CDR3nt: TGTGCCAGCAGCCAGGAATCGGTGCCTTTTCGCCCCCGCTTCTATGGCTACACCTTC
CDR3aa: CASSQESVPFRPRFYGYTF

abundance: few
j_gene: TRBJ1-1
d_gene: .
v_gene: TRBV25-1
CDR3nt: TGTGCCAGCAGTGTAACAGGGTTAGGGAACACTGAAGCTTTCTTT
CDR3aa: CASSVTGLGNTEAFF

abundance: .
j_gene: TRBJ2-5
d_gene: TRBD2
v_gene: TRBV3-1
CDR3nt: TGTGCCAGCAGCCCACTAGTCCTCGGGACTAGCGGGGGAATTTCGGAGACCCAGTACTTC
CDR3aa: CASSPLVLGTSGGISETQYF

abundance: few
j_gene: TRBJ1-2
d_gene: .
v_gene: TRBV20-1
CDR3nt: TGCAGTGCTAGAGATCCCAGGCTCCAGGGCTACACCTTC
CDR3aa: CSARDPRLQGYTF

abundance: .
j_gene: TRBJ1-1
d_gene: .
v_gene: TRBV10-3
CDR3nt: TGTGCCATCAGTGAGACCGCGAAGAACACTGAAGCTTTCTTT
CDR3aa: CAISETAKNTEAFF

abundance: many
j_gene: TRBJ1-4
d_gene: TRBD1
v_gene: TRBV12-3/TRBV12-4
CDR3nt: TGTGCCAGCAGCCTCGGACAGGGTTATGAAAAACTGTTTTTT
CDR3aa: CASSLGQGYEKLFF

abundance: few
j_gene: TRBJ2-7
d_gene: .
v_gene: TRBV29-1
CDR3nt: TGCAGCGTTGAAAACAGTTGGGGCTTCTCCTACAATGAGCAGTACTTC
CDR3aa: CSVENSWGFSYNEQYF

abundance: .
j_gene: TRBJ1-2
d_gene: .
v_gene: TRBV4-2
CDR3nt: TGTGCCAGCACTTTATACCGCGACTATGGCTACACCTTC
CDR3aa: CASTLYRDYGYTF

abundance: .
j_gene: TRBJ2-2
d_gene: TRBD1
v_gene: TRBV4-1
CDR3nt: TGCGCCAGCAAAGGGACAGAGGCCCGGGAGCTGTTTTTT
CDR3aa: CASKGTEARELFF

abundance: once
j_gene: TRBJ2-1
d_gene: .
v_gene: TRBV21-1
CDR3nt: TGTGCCAGCAGCAAAGAGGGTAGCGGAGCGGGGAATGAGCAGTTCTTC
CDR3aa: CASSKEGSGAGNEQFF

abundance: once
j_gene: TRBJ1-1
d_gene: TRBD1
v_gene: TRBV19
CDR3nt: TGTGCCAGTAGTATAGGGACAGGCGGTGAAGCTTTCTTT
CDR3aa: CASSIGTGGEAFF

abundance: .
j_gene: TRBJ2-3
d_gene: .
v_gene: TRBV20-1
CDR3nt: TGCAGTGCTAGTGGCGGGGCCCCCACAGATACGCAGTATTTT
CDR3aa: CSASGGAPTDTQYF

abundance: few
j_gene: TRBJ2-4
d_gene: TRBD2
v_gene: TRBV29-1
CDR3nt: TGCAGCGTTGAGGGGACTAGCGGGAGGCTAGCCAAAAACATTCAGTACTTC
CDR3aa: CSVEGTSGRLAKNIQYF

abundance: many
j_gene: TRBJ2-1
d_gene: TRBD2
v_gene: TRBV12-3/TRBV12-4
CDR3nt: TGTGCCAGCAGTTTTCTGGCGGGAGCGGTTGAGCAGTTCTTC
CDR3aa: CASSFLAGAVEQFF

abundance: .
j_gene: TRBJ2-3
d_gene: TRBD1
v_gene: TRBV5-1
CDR3nt: TGCGCCAGCAGCATACAGGGGGCAGGAGATGCGCAGTATTTT
CDR3aa: CASSIQGAGDAQYF

abundance: few
j_gene: TRBJ1-2
d_gene: .
v_gene: TRBV2
CDR3nt: TGTGCCAGCGGCGTAGAAGGGGACTATGGCTACACCTTC
CDR3aa: CASGVEGDYGYTF

abundance: .
j_gene: TRBJ2-5
d_gene: .
v_gene: TRBV20-1
CDR3nt: TGCAGTGCTAGAAGGGGCCTAGGGGAGAGTGGTGAGCAGTACTTC
CDR3aa: CSARRGLGESGEQYF

abundance: few
j_gene: TRBJ2-3
d_gene: TRBD2
v_gene: TRBV27
CDR3nt: TGTGCCAGCAGTCGACTAGCGGCACCAGATACGCAGTATTTT
CDR3aa: CASSRLAAPDTQYF

abundance: many
j_gene: TRBJ2-3
d_gene: .
v_gene: TRBV5-1
CDR3nt: TGCGCCAGCAGCTTGAACGGGGCAGATACGCAGTATTTT
CDR3aa: CASSLNGADTQYF

abundance: few
j_gene: TRBJ2-1
d_gene: TRBD2
v_gene: TRBV20-1
CDR3nt: TGCAGTGCTAGAGATATAGAACTAGCGTCCCCCTACAATGAGCAGTTCTTC
CDR3aa: CSARDIELASPYNEQFF

abundance: few
j_gene: TRBJ1-1
d_gene: .
v_gene: TRBV20-1
CDR3nt: TGCAGTGCTGACCGGGACACCCTTGAAGCTTTCTTT
CDR3aa: CSADRDTLEAFF

abundance: few
j_gene: TRBJ2-3
d_gene: .
v_gene: TRBV5-1
CDR3nt: TGCGCCAGCAGCTTGGAGGGACAAGTCTCAGATACGCAGTATTTT
CDR3aa: CASSLEGQVSDTQYF

abundance: few
j_gene: TRBJ2-7
d_gene: TRBD2
v_gene: TRBV12-3/TRBV12-4
CDR3nt: TGTGCCAGCAGTTTTTCCGAGTCCAGCGGGGGGGCGACCTACGAGCAGTACTTC
CDR3aa: CASSFSESSGGATYEQYF

abundance: .
j_gene: TRBJ2-1
d_gene: .
v_gene: TRBV9
CDR3nt: TGTGCCAGCAGCGGACGGGACCTTTCCTACAATGAGCAGTTCTTC
CDR3aa: CASSGRDLSYNEQFF

abundance: .
j_gene: TRBJ1-2
d_gene: .
v_gene: TRBV29-1
CDR3nt: TGCAGCGTTGATACCGAACCAGACTATGGCTACACCTTC
CDR3aa: CSVDTEPDYGYTF

abundance: .
j_gene: TRBJ2-7
d_gene: .
v_gene: TRBV7-6
CDR3nt: TGTGCCAGCAGCTTAGCGGTAACGGGTGAGCAGTACTTC
CDR3aa: CASSLAVTGEQYF

abundance: .
j_gene: TRBJ1-1
d_gene: .
v_gene: TRBV4-2
CDR3nt: TGTGCCAGCAGCCGCCTCGGGGGTACAAACACTGAAGCTTTCTTT
CDR3aa: CASSRLGGTNTEAFF

abundance: few
j_gene: TRBJ1-1
d_gene: .
v_gene: TRBV10-3
CDR3nt: TGTGCCACCCGGGACTCGTCCACTGAAGCTTTCTTT
CDR3aa: CATRDSSTEAFF

abundance: .
j_gene: TRBJ1-1
d_gene: .
v_gene: TRBV10-3
CDR3nt: TGTGCCATCAGTGTAGGACAGAACACTGAAGCTTTCTTT
CDR3aa: CAISVGQNTEAFF

abundance: many
j_gene: TRBJ1-5
d_gene: TRBD1
v_gene: TRBV6-1
CDR3nt: TGTGCCAGCAGTACGACAGGGGGCAATCAGCCCCAGCATTTT
CDR3aa: CASSTTGGNQPQHF

abundance: few
j_gene: TRBJ2-1
d_gene: TRBD2
v_gene: TRBV6-6
CDR3nt: TGTGCCAGCAGACGACTAGCGGGGATAGACAATGAGCAGTTCTTC
CDR3aa: CASRRLAGIDNEQFF

abundance: .
j_gene: TRBJ2-7
d_gene: TRBD1
v_gene: TRBV7-2
CDR3nt: TGTGCCAGCAGCTCCCAACAGGGGTCCTCCTACAATGAGCAGTACTTC
CDR3aa: CASSSQQGSSYNEQYF

abundance: .
j_gene: TRBJ2-1
d_gene: .
v_gene: TRBV27
CDR3nt: TGTGCCAGCAGTTTACTGGGACCTCAAGAGACCCAGTTCTTC
CDR3aa: CASSLLGPQETQFF

abundance: few
j_gene: TRBJ1-6
d_gene: .
v_gene: TRBV3-1
CDR3nt: TGTGCCAGCAGCCAAGGCCCCTCGTGGAGCTCACCCCTCCACTTT
CDR3aa: CASSQGPSWSSPLHF

abundance: .
j_gene: TRBJ2-4
d_gene: .
v_gene: TRBV7-9
CDR3nt: TGTTCCAGCAGCTTAGCAGGGCAGGAGTACTTC
CDR3aa: CSSSLAGQEYF

abundance: few
j_gene: TRBJ2-3
d_gene: .
v_gene: TRBV7-2
CDR3nt: TGTGCCACCCTTCTGCGGGCGTGGGCAGATACGCAGTATTTT
CDR3aa: CATLLRAWADTQYF